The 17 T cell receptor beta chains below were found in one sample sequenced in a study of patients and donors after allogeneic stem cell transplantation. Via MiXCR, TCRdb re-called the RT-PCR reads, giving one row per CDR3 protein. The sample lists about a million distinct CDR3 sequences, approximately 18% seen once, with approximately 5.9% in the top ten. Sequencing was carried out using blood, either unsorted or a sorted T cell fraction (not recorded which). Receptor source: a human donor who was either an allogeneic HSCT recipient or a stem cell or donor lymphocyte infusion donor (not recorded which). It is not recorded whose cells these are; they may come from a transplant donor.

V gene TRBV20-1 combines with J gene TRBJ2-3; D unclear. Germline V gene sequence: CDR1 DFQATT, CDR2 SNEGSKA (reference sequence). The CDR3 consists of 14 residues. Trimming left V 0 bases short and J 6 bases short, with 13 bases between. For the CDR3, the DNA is TGCAGTGCTAGAGAGATAGCCGTCAGGGATACGCAGTATTTT. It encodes CSAREIAVRDTQYF.

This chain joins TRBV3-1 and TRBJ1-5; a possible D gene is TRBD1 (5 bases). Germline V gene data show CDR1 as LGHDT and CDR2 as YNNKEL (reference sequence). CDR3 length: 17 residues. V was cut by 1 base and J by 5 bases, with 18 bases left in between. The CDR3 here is CASSQGIRGKLHQPQHF. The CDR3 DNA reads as TGTGCCAGCAGCCAAGGGATACGGGGGAAGCTCCATCAGCCCCAGCATTTT. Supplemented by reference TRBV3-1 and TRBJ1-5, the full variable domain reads DTAVSQTPKYLVTQMGNDKSIKCEQNLGHDTMYWYKQDSKKFLKIMFSYNNKELIINETVPNRFSPKSPDKAHLNLHINSLELGDSAVYFCASSQGIRGKLHQPQHFGDGTRLSIL.

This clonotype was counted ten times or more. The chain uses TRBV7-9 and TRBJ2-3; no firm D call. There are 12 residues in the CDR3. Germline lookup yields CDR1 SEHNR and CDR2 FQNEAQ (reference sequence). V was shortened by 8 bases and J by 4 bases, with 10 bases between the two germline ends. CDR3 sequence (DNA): TGTGCCAGCCCCCTAGAACCAGATACGCAGTATTTT. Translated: CASPLEPDTQYF.

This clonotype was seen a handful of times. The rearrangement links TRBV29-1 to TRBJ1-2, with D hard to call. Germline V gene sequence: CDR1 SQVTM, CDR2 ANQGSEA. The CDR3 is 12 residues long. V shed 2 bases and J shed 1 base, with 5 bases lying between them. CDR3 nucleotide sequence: TGCAGCGTTGAACCCAGTAACTATGGCTACACCTTC. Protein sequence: CSVEPSNYGYTF.

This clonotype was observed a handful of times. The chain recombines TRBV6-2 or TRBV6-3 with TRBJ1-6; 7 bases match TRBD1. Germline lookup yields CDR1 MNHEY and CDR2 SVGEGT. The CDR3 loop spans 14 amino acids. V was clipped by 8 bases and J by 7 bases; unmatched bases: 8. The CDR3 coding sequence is TGTGCCAGCCGCCTTTCGACAGGGAATTCACCCCTCCACTTT. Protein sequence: CASRLSTGNSPLHF.

CDR3 DNA: TGTGCCAGCAGTTTCGGGACGATTAACTATGGCTACACCTTC. It specifies CASSFGTINYGYTF. V gene TRBV12-3 or TRBV12-4 combines with J gene TRBJ1-2; TRBD1 is a possible D gene (5 bases). The CDR3 contains 14 residues. The V end lost 3 bases, the J end lost 1 base, and 9 bases lay between the germline ends.

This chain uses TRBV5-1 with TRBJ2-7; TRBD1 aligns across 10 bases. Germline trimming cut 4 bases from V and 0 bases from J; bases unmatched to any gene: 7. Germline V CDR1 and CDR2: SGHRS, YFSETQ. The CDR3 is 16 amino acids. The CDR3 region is CASSRDRGIRSYEQYF. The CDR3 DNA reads TGCGCCAGCAGCCGGGACAGGGGAATTCGCTCCTACGAGCAGTACTTC. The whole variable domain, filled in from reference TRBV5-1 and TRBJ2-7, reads KAGVTQTPRYLIKTRGQQVTLSCSPISGHRSVSWYQQTPGQGLQFLFEYFSETQRNKGNFPGRFSGRQFSNSRSEMNVSTLELGDSALYLCASSRDRGIRSYEQYFGPGTRLTVT.

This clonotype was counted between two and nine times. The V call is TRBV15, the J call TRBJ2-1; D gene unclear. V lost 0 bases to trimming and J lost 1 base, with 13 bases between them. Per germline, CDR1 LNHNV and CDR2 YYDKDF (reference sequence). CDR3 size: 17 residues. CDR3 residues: CATSRDLAGPSYNEQFF. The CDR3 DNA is TGTGCCACCAGCAGAGACTTAGCCGGGCCTTCCTACAATGAGCAGTTCTTC.

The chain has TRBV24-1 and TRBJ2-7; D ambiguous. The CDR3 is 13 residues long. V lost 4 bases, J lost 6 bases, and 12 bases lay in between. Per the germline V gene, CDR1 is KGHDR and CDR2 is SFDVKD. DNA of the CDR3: TGTGCCACCAGTGACCCCGCAGGTGGCGAGCAGTACTTC. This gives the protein CATSDPAGGEQYF.

DNA of the CDR3: TGTGCCAGCTCACCACAGTTGCTTGGGGGTGAAAAACTGTTTTTT. Encoded protein: CASSPQLLGGEKLFF. V gene TRBV18 combines with J gene TRBJ1-4, with a tentative D call TRBD1 (5 bases). V was pared by 1 base and J by 7 bases, with 13 bases between. This CDR3 is 15 amino acids long. Germline-derived CDR1 and CDR2 are KGHSH and LQKENI.

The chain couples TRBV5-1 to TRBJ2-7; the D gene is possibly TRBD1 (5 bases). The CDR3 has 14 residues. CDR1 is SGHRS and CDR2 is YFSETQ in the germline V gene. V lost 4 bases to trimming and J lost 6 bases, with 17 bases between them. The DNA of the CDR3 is TGCGCCAGCAGCCCCCCCGAACAGGCCCGCGAGCAGTACTTC. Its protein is CASSPPEQAREQYF.

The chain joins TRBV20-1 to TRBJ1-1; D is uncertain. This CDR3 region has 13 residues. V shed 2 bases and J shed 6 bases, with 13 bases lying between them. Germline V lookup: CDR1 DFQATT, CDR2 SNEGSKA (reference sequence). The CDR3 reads CSARKGNQAEAFF. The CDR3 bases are TGCAGTGCTAGAAAGGGAAATCAGGCTGAAGCTTTCTTT.

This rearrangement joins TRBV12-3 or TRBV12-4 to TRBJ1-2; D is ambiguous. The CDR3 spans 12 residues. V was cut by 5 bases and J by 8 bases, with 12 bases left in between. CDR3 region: CASSDPAKGYTF. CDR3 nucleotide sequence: TGTGCCAGCAGTGACCCTGCCAAGGGCTACACCTTC.

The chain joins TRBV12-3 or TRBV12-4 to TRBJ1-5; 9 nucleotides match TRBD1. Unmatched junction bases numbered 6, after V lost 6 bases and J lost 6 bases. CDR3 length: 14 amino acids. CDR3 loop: CASRGTGKSQPQHF. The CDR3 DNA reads TGTGCCAGCAGGGGGACAGGGAAAAGTCAGCCCCAGCATTTT.

CDR3 coding DNA: TGTGCCAGCAGTGAATATAAGGGACGGGTCTACGAGCAGTACTTC. It yields the protein CASSEYKGRVYEQYF. This sequence joins TRBV6-1 and TRBJ2-7; tentatively, D is TRBD1 or TRBD2 (5 bases each). This CDR3 region has 15 residues. Trimming removed 2 bases from V and 3 bases from J, with 14 bases in between. Germline assignment: CDR1 MNHNS and CDR2 SASEGT.

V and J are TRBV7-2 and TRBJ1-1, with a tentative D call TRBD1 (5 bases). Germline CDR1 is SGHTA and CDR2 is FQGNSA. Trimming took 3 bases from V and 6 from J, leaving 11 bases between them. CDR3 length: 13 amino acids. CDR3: CASSFTLGAEAFF. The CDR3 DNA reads TGTGCCAGCAGCTTTACGCTGGGGGCTGAAGCTTTCTTT.

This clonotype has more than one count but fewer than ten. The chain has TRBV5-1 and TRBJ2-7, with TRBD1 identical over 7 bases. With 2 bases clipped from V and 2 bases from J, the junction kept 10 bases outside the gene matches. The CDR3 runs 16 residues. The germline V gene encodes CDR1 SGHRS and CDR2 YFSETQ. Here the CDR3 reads CASSLGGTGRTYEQYF. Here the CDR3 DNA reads TGCGCCAGCAGCTTAGGGGGCACAGGGCGCACCTACGAGCAGTACTTC.